This T cell receptor beta chain stems from a study of blood T cell repertoires in COVID-19. On the study more broadly: Researchers got acute and convalescent COVID-19 samples from the United States, Italy and Spain.

Method: immunoSEQ multiplex PCR; TCRdb's copy keeps in-frame clones and lacks some. The sample yields 250,000 to 350,000 clones, around nine tenths seen once. V trimming: 3 bases; J trimming: 2 bases; junction bases outside the gene matches: 9. The V gene's germline CDR1 is KGHDR and CDR2 SFDVKD. CDR3 length: 17 amino acids. This rearrangement joins TRBV24-1 to TRBJ2-5, with 9 bases lining up with TRBD2. What was sequenced was PBMCs or T cells enriched from blood (not recorded which). The TCR was taken from a woman aged 25 to 39 who had recovered from COVID-19. Here the CDR3 DNA reads TGTGCCACCAGTGATGGTGGGCGGGGGGGCCGACAAGAGACCCAGTACTTC. Its translation: CATSDGGRGGRQETQYF.